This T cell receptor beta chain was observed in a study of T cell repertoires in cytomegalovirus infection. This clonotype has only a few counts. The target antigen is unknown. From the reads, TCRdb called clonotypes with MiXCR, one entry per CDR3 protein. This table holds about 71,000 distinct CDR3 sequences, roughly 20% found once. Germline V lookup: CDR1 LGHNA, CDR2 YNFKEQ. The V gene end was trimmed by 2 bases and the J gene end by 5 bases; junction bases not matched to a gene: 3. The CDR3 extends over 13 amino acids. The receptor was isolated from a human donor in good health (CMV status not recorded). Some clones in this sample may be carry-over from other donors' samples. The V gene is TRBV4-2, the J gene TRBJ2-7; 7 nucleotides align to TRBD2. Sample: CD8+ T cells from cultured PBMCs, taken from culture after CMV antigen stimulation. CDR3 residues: CASSQRTRDEQYF. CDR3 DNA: TGTGCCAGCAGCCAACGGACTAGGGACGAGCAGTACTTC.